The clone carrying this T cell receptor beta chain was seen ten or more times. Each CDR3 protein gets one entry after TCRdb re-called the 5' RACE reads with MiXCR. There are around 67,000 distinct CDR3 sequences in the sample; approximately 12% occur only once, and about 1.3% lies in the top ten. The V gene's germline CDR1 is SGHDN and CDR2 FVKESK. The CDR3 runs to 15 residues. V was pared by 1 base and J by 6 bases, with 9 bases of the junction left unmatched. These data come from a study of early T cells in non-severe SARS-CoV-2 infection. Study overall: Sequenced material consisted of bulk RNA (from unsorted whole blood), and chains were unpaired.

The V gene is TRBV14, the J gene TRBJ2-7, with 7 bases identical to TRBD2. The sequencing input was whole blood. The receptor's source is an adult who was a healthcare worker with PCR-confirmed SARS-CoV-2 infection or an uninfected control (not recorded which). DNA for the CDR3: TGTGCCAGCAGCCAAGGCCCCGGGCGGGGGTCCGAGCAGTACTTC. As protein: CASSQGPGRGSEQYF.